This T cell receptor (beta chain) appears in the sequencing data of a study of beta chain features in type 1 diabetes. Study conclusions and caveats: Fewer junction insertions and more nucleotide deletions appeared in type 1 diabetes patients.

V trimming: 3 bases; J trimming: 3 bases; junction bases outside the gene matches: 4. Germline V CDR1 and CDR2: MDHEN, SYDVKM. This CDR3 is built from 15 residues. CD45RO/CCR7/CD25/CD127/CD95/CD27 separated CD4+ naive, central memory, regulatory and stem cell-like memory cells by sorting. All sorted populations exceeded 95% purity. Reverse transcribing all isolated RNA meant expressed TCRB transcripts were sequenced. Reads from naive, central memory and regulatory T cell samples averaged roughly 3.6 million. Clones were read by immunoSEQ multiplex PCR, and TCRdb kept only the in-frame ones, dropping some. The profile shows about 360,000 clones, roughly 12% of them singletons. As concerns this clone: The antigen remains undetermined.

The chain joins TRBV28 to TRBJ1-2; 10 bases match TRBD1. The receptor comes from a man younger than 35 in good health. Sequenced material: naive CD4+ T cells from blood. In DNA, the CDR3 is TGTGCCAGCAGTTTTGCGGGACAGGGGTACTATGGCTACACCTTC. This translates into CASSFAGQGYYGYTF.